The rows below give T cell receptor beta chains drawn from one sample of a study of cytomegalovirus exposure and HLA in healthy donors. TCRdb's copy holds only in-frame clones and misses some; the assay was immunoSEQ multiplex PCR. The profile covers around 230,000 clones, with more than 75% appearing a single time and roughly 5.5% taken by the ten largest. The sequenced material came from PBMCs. These receptors all stem from a man aged 35-49 years in good health and CMV-seropositive. Both conserved end residues are part of each CDR3. A D gene is named only where the DNA matches it firmly. A row's size may be missing; if present it is once, few, many or a size class.

NA | TRBD1 | TRBJ2-7 | 16 | TRBV6-5 | TGTGCCAGCAGTTACCTTCCCGGGGACAGCTCCTACGAGCAGTACTTC | CASSYLPGDSSYEQYF
NA | TRBD1 | TRBJ1-4 | 14 | TRBV9 | TGTGCCAGCAGCGTAGGTCAGGGGGTGGAAAAACTGTTTTTT | CASSVGQGVEKLFF
few | NA | TRBJ1-5 | 14 | TRBV18 | TGTGCCAGCTCACCACTTCCCGTGAATCAGCCCCAGCATTTT | CASSPLPVNQPQHF
NA | NA | TRBJ1-6 | 16 | TRBV25-1 | TGTGCCAGCAGTGAATCAGGGTTCACCTATAATTCACCCCTCCACTTT | CASSESGFTYNSPLHF
NA | TRBD1 | TRBJ2-5 | 15 | TRBV9 | TGTGCCAGCAGCGTTGGGACAGGGTCGGGCGAGACCCAGTACTTC | CASSVGTGSGETQYF
few | TRBD2 | TRBJ2-1 | 14 | TRBV9 | TGTGCCAGCAGTCGACTAGCGGGAGTCCATGAGCAGTTCTTC | CASSRLAGVHEQFF
NA | TRBD2 | TRBJ2-1 | 15 | TRBV25-1 | TGTGCCAGTACTTTAGCGGGGGGTTCCTACAATGAGCAGTTCTTC | CASTLAGGSYNEQFF
NA | TRBD1 | TRBJ1-1 | 15 | TRBV5-8 | TGTGCCAGCAGACTTCGGACAGGGGTAAGCACTGAAGCTTTCTTT | CASRLRTGVSTEAFF
NA | TRBD1 | TRBJ1-2 | 16 | TRBV5-1 | TGCGCCAGCAGCTCTTCCGGGACAGCCTACGTAGGCGGCTACACCTTC | CASSSSGTAYVGGYTF
many | NA | TRBJ1-1 | 13 | TRBV6-5 | TGTGCCAGCAACAAACAGGGAAGCACTGAAGCTTTCTTT | CASNKQGSTEAFF
NA | NA | TRBJ1-2 | 12 | TRBV19 | TGTGCCAGTAGACCGGGATCAAGCGGCTACACCTTC | CASRPGSSGYTF
NA | TRBD2 | TRBJ2-3 | 18 | TRBV11-1 | TGTGCCACCAAGCCCTTTATTCGCCAAGCGGGAGCGGGAGATACGCAGTATTTT | CATKPFIRQAGAGDTQYF
NA | NA | TRBJ2-7 | 15 | TRBV6-1 | TGTGCCAGCAGTGGCTTCAGGGGATTTTCCTACGAGCAGTACTTC | CASSGFRGFSYEQYF
NA | NA | TRBJ1-1 | 13 | TRBV19 | TGTGCCAGTAGTATAATGAGGAACACTGAAGCTTTCTTT | CASSIMRNTEAFF
NA | TRBD1 | TRBJ1-4 | 12 | TRBV2 | TGTGCCAGCAGTGGAGGGGGCGAAAAACTGTTTTTT | CASSGGGEKLFF
NA | TRBD2 | TRBJ2-3 | 15 | TRBV7-9 | TGTGCCAGCAGCTTACAGCGGGGTAGCACAGATACGCAGTATTTT | CASSLQRGSTDTQYF
NA | TRBD2 | TRBJ2-1 | 15 | TRBV10-3 | TGTGCCATCAGTCCCGGGACTAGCGGTTACAATGAGCAGTTCTTC | CAISPGTSGYNEQFF
NA | NA | TRBJ2-4 | 11 | TRBV19 | TGTGCCAGTAACAGGGAAAACATTCAGTACTTC | CASNRENIQYF
NA | NA | TRBJ2-2 | 15 | TRBV7-3 | TGTGCCAGCAGCTTTGGCGGGACGGGCACCGGGGAGCTGTTTTTT | CASSFGGTGTGELFF
NA | TRBD1 | TRBJ2-2 | 16 | TRBV5-1 | TGCGCCAGCAGCTCGAAGACAGGGACGAACACCGGGGAGCTGTTTTTT | CASSSKTGTNTGELFF
NA | TRBD1 | TRBJ2-1 | 14 | TRBV19 | TGTGCCAGTGGAGACAGGGTCTCCTACAATGAGCAGTTCTTC | CASGDRVSYNEQFF
NA | NA | TRBJ2-3 | 15 | TRBV9 | TGTGCCAGCAGCTTCCGGGGAAGTCGAACAGATACGCAGTATTTT | CASSFRGSRTDTQYF
NA | NA | TRBJ2-5 | 15 | TRBV7-3 | TGTGCCAGCAGCTTAAGTGGGCAGGAGGAAGAGACCCAGTACTTC | CASSLSGQEEETQYF
NA | NA | TRBJ1-1 | 15 | TRBV19 | TGTGCCAGTAGTATAGCGGACTTGGGGGGCACTGAAGCTTTCTTT | CASSIADLGGTEAFF
NA | TRBD1 | TRBJ1-2 | 16 | TRBV28 | TGTGCCAGCACCCAAATAGGGCGGGACAGGGACTATGGCTACACCTTC | CASTQIGRDRDYGYTF
once | NA | TRBJ2-1 | 16 | TRBV4-2 | TGTGCCAGCAGCCCCCTCTTGCAGGGTTCCTACAATGAGCAGTTCTTC | CASSPLLQGSYNEQFF
NA | NA | TRBJ1-1 | 14 | TRBV6-5 | TGTGCCAGCAGTTACTCGATGGGGGGCACTGAAGCTTTCTTT | CASSYSMGGTEAFF
NA | TRBD2 | TRBJ2-6 | 16 | TRBV9 | TGTGCCAGCACCCTAAGTGGGGGGGCTGGGGCCAACGTCCTGACTTTC | CASTLSGGAGANVLTF
few | NA | TRBJ1-2 | 12 | TRBV6-5 | TGTGCCAGCAGTAAAGGACAGAGATTCTACACCTTC | CASSKGQRFYTF
NA | TRBD2 | TRBJ2-1 | 15 | TRBV7-3 | TGTGCCAGCAGCTTAACCAGCGGGAGGGCAGGTGAGCAGTTCTTC | CASSLTSGRAGEQFF
once | TRBD1 | TRBJ2-3 | 16 | TRBV4-1 | TGCGCCAGCAGCCAAACCGGGACAGGGGCGGCGGATACGCAGTATTTT | CASSQTGTGAADTQYF
NA | TRBD2 | TRBJ2-4 | 18 | TRBV4-1 | TGCGCCAGCAGCCCGGGACTAGCGGGAGGAAACGCCAAAAACATTCAGTACTTC | CASSPGLAGGNAKNIQYF
NA | NA | TRBJ1-2 | 14 | TRBV5-1 | TGCGCCAGCAGCTTTGGTCCTACGGAGGGTGGCTACACCTTC | CASSFGPTEGGYTF
NA | NA | TRBJ2-7 | 15 | TRBV9 | TGTGCCAGCAGCCCCCGCGATCTCGGCTCCTACGAGCAGTACTTC | CASSPRDLGSYEQYF
NA | NA | TRBJ2-7 | 13 | TRBV21-1 | TGTGCCAGCAACCCAGGGGACCCCTACGAGCAGTACTTC | CASNPGDPYEQYF
few | NA | TRBJ1-2 | 13 | TRBV6-5 | TGTGCCAGCAGTGCTCAGATAAACTATGGCTACACCTTC | CASSAQINYGYTF
NA | NA | TRBJ1-1 | 12 | TRBV29-1 | TGCAGCGTTGCTGCGGGGAACACTGAAGCTTTCTTT | CSVAAGNTEAFF
NA | NA | TRBJ2-2 | 17 | TRBV4-1 | TGCGCCAGCAGCCCCTCCGGGAGCGGGCGGAACACCGGGGAGCTGTTTTTT | CASSPSGSGRNTGELFF
NA | NA | TRBJ1-4 | 14 | TRBV6-1 | TGTGCCAGCAGTCACAAAACAACTAATGAAAAACTGTTTTTT | CASSHKTTNEKLFF
NA | TRBD1 | TRBJ1-1 | 15 | TRBV7-8 | TGTGCCAGCAGCTGGGGACAGGAGGGAAACACTGAAGCTTTCTTT | CASSWGQEGNTEAFF
once | NA | TRBJ2-3 | 16 | TRBV5-1 | TGCGCCAGCAGCTTCCCGGGGAACGCCCCCACAGATACGCAGTATTTT | CASSFPGNAPTDTQYF
few | NA | TRBJ1-1 | 14 | TRBV5-1 | TGCGCCAGCAGCTTGGGACTGCTGAACACTGAAGCTTTCTTT | CASSLGLLNTEAFF
NA | TRBD1 | TRBJ1-5 | 14 | TRBV19 | TGTGCCAGTAGTGACAGGGGTTCGATTCAGCCCCAGCATTTT | CASSDRGSIQPQHF
NA | TRBD2 | TRBJ2-1 | 15 | TRBV5-1 | TGCGCCAGCAGCTTGTTCAGCGGGGGAGGCTATGAGCAGTTCTTC | CASSLFSGGGYEQFF
NA | NA | TRBJ1-5 | 15 | TRBV6-5 | TGTGCCAGCAGTTACCAGAAGGGGAGCAATCAGCCCCAGCATTTT | CASSYQKGSNQPQHF
NA | TRBD2 | TRBJ2-7 | 14 | TRBV19 | TGTGCCAGTAGTATGAGCGGGGTAGCCTACGAGCAGTACTTC | CASSMSGVAYEQYF
once | TRBD2 | TRBJ2-2 | 17 | TRBV12-5 | TGTGCTAGTGGCTCTCTAGCGGGAGGGCCGAGCACCGGGGAGCTGTTTTTT | CASGSLAGGPSTGELFF
NA | NA | TRBJ1-5 | 13 | TRBV7-3 | TGTGCCAGCAGCTTAGACGGGAATCAGCCCCAGCATTTT | CASSLDGNQPQHF
NA | NA | TRBJ2-7 | 12 | TRBV5-1 | TGCGCCAGCAGCCATAGCGGCTACGAGCAGTACTTC | CASSHSGYEQYF
NA | TRBD1 | TRBJ2-1 | 15 | TRBV13 | TGTGCCAGCAGCACCCGGGACAGGGGGCTTAATGAGCAGTTCTTC | CASSTRDRGLNEQFF
NA | TRBD1 | TRBJ2-3 | 15 | TRBV5-5 | TGTGCCAGCAGCTTGGGGGGACAGAGCACAGATACGCAGTATTTT | CASSLGGQSTDTQYF
NA | TRBD2 | TRBJ2-1 | 15 | TRBV5-1 | TGCGCCAGCACCCCCCATAGCGGGGCCTACAATGAGCAGTTCTTC | CASTPHSGAYNEQFF
once | TRBD1 | TRBJ1-2 | 14 | TRBV7-9 | TGTGCCAGCAGCCCCGGACAGGGGGCTTTTGGCTACACCTTC | CASSPGQGAFGYTF
NA | TRBD1 | TRBJ1-2 | 14 | TRBV30 | TGTGCCAGTCCCGGGACAGGGGCCATCTATGGCTACACCTTC | CASPGTGAIYGYTF
NA | NA | TRBJ1-1 | 13 | TRBV5-1 | TGCGCCAGCAGCATCGACAGGTCCACTGAAGCTTTCTTT | CASSIDRSTEAFF
few | TRBD1 | TRBJ2-7 | 14 | TRBV7-9 | TGTGCCAGCAGCCAGGGACAGGGGACAGCCGAGCAGTACTTC | CASSQGQGTAEQYF
NA | TRBD1 | TRBJ1-5 | 16 | TRBV6-1 | TGTGCCAGCAGTGAAAACGACAGGGGGACGGATCAGCCCCAGCATTTT | CASSENDRGTDQPQHF
NA | NA | TRBJ1-1 | 15 | TRBV18 | TGTGCCAGCTCACCACCGCCGGGTGGAGTGACTGAAGCTTTCTTT | CASSPPPGGVTEAFF
NA | NA | TRBJ2-1 | 15 | TRBV7-9 | TGTGCCAGCAGCTTGCCGGGACTCGAGTCAAATGAGCAGTTCTTC | CASSLPGLESNEQFF